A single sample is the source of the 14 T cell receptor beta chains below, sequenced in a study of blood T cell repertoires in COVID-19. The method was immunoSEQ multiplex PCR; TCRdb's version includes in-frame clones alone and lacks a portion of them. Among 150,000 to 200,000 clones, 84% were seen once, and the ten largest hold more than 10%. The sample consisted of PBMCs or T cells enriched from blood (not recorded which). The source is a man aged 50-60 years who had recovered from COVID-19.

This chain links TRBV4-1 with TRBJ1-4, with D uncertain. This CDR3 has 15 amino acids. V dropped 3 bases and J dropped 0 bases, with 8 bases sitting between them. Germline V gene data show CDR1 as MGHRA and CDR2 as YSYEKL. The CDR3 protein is CASSHPSATNEKLFF. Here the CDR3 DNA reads TGCGCCAGCAGCCACCCTAGCGCAACTAATGAAAAACTGTTTTTT.

The DNA of the CDR3 is TGTGCCAGCAACCTCGACAGGAACACTGAAGCTTTCTTT. As protein: CASNLDRNTEAFF. This rearrangement joins TRBV2 to TRBJ1-1; tentative D call: TRBD1 (5 bases). The CDR3 has 13 amino acids. Trimming shortened V by 7 bases and J by 1 base, and 10 bases separated the two germline ends. CDR1 and CDR2 (germline): SNHLY, FYNNEI.

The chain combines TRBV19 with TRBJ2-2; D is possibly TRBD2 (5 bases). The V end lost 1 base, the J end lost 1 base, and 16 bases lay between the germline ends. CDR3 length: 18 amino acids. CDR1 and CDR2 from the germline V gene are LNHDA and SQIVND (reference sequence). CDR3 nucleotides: TGTGCCAGTAGTATAGGTCGGACTCTCTACCTGAACACCGGGGAGCTGTTTTTT. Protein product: CASSIGRTLYLNTGELFF.

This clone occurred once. CDR3 loop: CASSLATGLSNSPLHF. As DNA, the CDR3 is TGTGCCAGCAGCTTGGCGACAGGCCTATCGAATTCACCCCTCCACTTT. This rearrangement joins TRBV13 to TRBJ1-6; D might be TRBD1 (6 bases). The V gene's germline CDR1 is PRHDT and CDR2 FYEKMQ (reference sequence). The CDR3 has 16 residues. Trimming took 3 bases from V and 7 from J, leaving 16 bases between them.

The CDR3 DNA follows: TGTGCCAGTAGGACCCGGGACAGAGATAATTCACCCCTCCACTTT. Encoded protein: CASRTRDRDNSPLHF. The rearrangement links TRBV19 to TRBJ1-6; 7 bases agree with TRBD1. CDR1 and CDR2 (germline): LNHDA, SQIVND (reference sequence). V was clipped by 6 bases and J by 5 bases; unmatched bases: 7. The CDR3 loop spans 15 amino acids.

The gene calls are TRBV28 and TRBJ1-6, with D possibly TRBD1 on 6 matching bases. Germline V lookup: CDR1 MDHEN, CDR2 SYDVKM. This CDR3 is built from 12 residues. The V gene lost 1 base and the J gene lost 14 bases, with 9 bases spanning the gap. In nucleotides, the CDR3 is TGTGCCAGCAGTTTATCCCACAGGGCCCTCCACTTT. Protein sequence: CASSLSHRALHF.

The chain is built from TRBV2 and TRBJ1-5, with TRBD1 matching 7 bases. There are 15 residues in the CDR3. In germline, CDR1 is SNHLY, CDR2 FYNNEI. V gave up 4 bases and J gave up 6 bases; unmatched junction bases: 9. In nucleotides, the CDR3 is TGTGCCAGCAGTGTTCAGGGACAGTGGGTTCAGCCCCAGCATTTT. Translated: CASSVQGQWVQPQHF.

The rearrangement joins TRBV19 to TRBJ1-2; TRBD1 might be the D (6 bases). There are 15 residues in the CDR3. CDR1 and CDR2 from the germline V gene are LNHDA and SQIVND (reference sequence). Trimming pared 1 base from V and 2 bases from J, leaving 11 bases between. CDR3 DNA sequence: TGTGCCAGTAGTATAGCGGACAGCGTAAACTATGGCTACACCTTC. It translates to CASSIADSVNYGYTF. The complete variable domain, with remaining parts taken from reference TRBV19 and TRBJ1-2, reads DGGITQSPKYLFRKEGQNVTLSCEQNLNHDAMYWYRQDPGQGLRLIYYSQIVNDFQKGDIAEGYSVSREKKESFPLTVTSAQKNPTAFYLCASSIADSVNYGYTFGSGTRLTVV.

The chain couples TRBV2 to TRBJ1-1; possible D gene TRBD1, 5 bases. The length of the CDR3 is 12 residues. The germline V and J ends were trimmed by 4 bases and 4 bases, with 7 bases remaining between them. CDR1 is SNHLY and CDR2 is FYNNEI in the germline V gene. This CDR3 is CASSVRGTEAFF. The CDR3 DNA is TGTGCCAGCAGTGTAAGGGGCACTGAAGCTTTCTTT.

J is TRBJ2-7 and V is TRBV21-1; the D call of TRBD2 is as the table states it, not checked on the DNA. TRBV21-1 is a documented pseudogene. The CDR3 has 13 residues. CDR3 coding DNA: TGTGCCAGCAGCACTTATTTATCCTACGAGCAGTACTTC. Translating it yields CASSTYLSYEQYF.

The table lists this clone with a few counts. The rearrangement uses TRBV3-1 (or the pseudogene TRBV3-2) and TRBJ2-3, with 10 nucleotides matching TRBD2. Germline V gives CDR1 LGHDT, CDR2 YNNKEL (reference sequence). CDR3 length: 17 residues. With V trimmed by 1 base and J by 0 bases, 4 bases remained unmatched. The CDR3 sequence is CASSQVAGGSSTDTQYF. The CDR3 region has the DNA TGTGCCAGCAGCCAAGTAGCGGGGGGATCTAGCACAGATACGCAGTATTTT.

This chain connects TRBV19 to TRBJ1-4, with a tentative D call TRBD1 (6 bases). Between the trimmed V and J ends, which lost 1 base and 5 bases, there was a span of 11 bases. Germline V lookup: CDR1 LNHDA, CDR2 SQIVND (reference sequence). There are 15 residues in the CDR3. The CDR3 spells CASSIGTTGNEKLFF. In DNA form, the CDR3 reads TGTGCCAGTAGTATAGGGACCACAGGGAATGAAAAACTGTTTTTT.

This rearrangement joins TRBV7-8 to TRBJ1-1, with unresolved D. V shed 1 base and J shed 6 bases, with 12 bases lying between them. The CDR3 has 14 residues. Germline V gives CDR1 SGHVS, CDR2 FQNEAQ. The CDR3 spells CASSLVTVGAEAFF. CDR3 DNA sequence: TGTGCCAGCAGCTTAGTAACAGTCGGCGCTGAAGCTTTCTTT.

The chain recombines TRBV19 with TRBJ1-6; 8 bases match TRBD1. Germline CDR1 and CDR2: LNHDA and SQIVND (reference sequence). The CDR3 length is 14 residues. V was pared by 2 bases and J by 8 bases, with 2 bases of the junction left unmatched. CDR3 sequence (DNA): TGTGCCAGTAGTATAACAGGGGGGTATTCACCCCTCCACTTT. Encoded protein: CASSITGGYSPLHF.